A selection of T cell receptor beta chains follows, all from one sample in a study of cytomegalovirus exposure and HLA in healthy donors. The repertoire was sequenced with immunoSEQ multiplex PCR; TCRdb's copy has only in-frame clones and lacks some. The data contain approximately 160,000 clones, over 70% of them seen just once; the ten biggest clones take up 2.5% to 3%. Sequencing was performed on PBMCs. These receptors all come from a woman aged 45-65 years in good health and CMV-seropositive. CDR3s include the opening cysteine and the closing phenylalanine or tryptophan. A D gene is named only where the DNA matches it firmly. The size field is filled for only some rows; it gives once, few, many or a size class.

abundance,j_gene,d_gene,v_gene,CDR3aa,CDR3nt
few,TRBJ2-1,TRBD1,TRBV6-5,CASSYPTGAGVLFF,TGTGCCAGCAGTTACCCTACAGGGGCCGGGGTTCTGTTCTTC
NA,TRBJ2-7,NA,TRBV5-3,CARSSKRLHASYEQYF,TGTGCCAGAAGCAGTAAAAGACTCCACGCCTCCTACGAGCAGTACTTC
NA,TRBJ1-2,TRBD1,TRBV7-3,CASSSGQGYGYTF,TGTGCCAGCAGCTCGGGACAGGGCTATGGCTACACCTTC
NA,TRBJ2-7,NA,TRBV5-1,CASSYQGYEQYF,TGTGCCAGCAGCTACCAGGGCTACGAGCAGTACTTC
NA,TRBJ2-7,NA,TRBV11-3,CASSLGGLSYEQYF,TGTGCCAGCAGCCTCGGGGGACTCTCCTACGAGCAGTACTTC
NA,TRBJ2-7,TRBD1,TRBV4-1,CASSHTDRVTHREQYF,TGCGCCAGCAGCCATACGGACAGGGTGACCCACCGCGAGCAGTACTTC
NA,TRBJ2-1,NA,TRBV11-3,CASSAGEVHRGEQFF,TGTGCCAGCAGCGCCGGAGAGGTACATCGGGGTGAGCAGTTCTTC
few,TRBJ2-1,NA,TRBV4-2,CASSPDRDEQFF,TGTGCCAGCAGCCCAGATCGGGATGAGCAGTTCTTC
NA,TRBJ2-7,NA,TRBV5-3,CARSLGLVGVGEQYF,TGTGCCAGAAGCTTGGGATTGGTCGGGGTGGGCGAGCAGTACTTC
NA,TRBJ2-5,NA,TRBV6-1,CASSEGGNVETQYF,TGTGCCAGCAGTGAGGGCGGGAACGTGGAGACCCAGTACTTC
NA,TRBJ2-3,TRBD2,TRBV2,CASITSGGFADTQYF,TGTGCCAGCATTACTAGCGGGGGTTTCGCAGATACGCAGTATTTT
once,TRBJ1-6,TRBD1,TRBV19,CASRPTGTNSPLHF,TGTGCCAGTAGACCGACAGGGACAAATTCACCCCTCCACTTT
NA,TRBJ1-2,NA,TRBV10-2,CASSERRGRDYGYTF,TGCGCCAGCAGTGAGAGGCGGGGAAGAGACTATGGCTACACCTTC
NA,TRBJ2-1,TRBD1,TRBV5-1,CASSSGQGKPYNEQFF,TGCGCCAGCAGCTCCGGACAGGGCAAACCTTACAATGAGCAGTTCTTC
NA,TRBJ2-5,TRBD2,TRBV18,CASSPPKGASGADQETQYF,TGTGCCAGCTCACCACCGAAGGGGGCTAGCGGGGCCGACCAAGAGACCCAGTACTTC